This T cell receptor (beta chain) comes out of a study of blood T cell repertoires in COVID-19. Whole-study context: COVID-19 samples, acute and convalescent, were from the United States, Italy and Spain. PBMCs, B-cell-depleted T cells, or T cells were the source of the cDNA or gDNA that made up the material.

Per the study methods: Reference gene primer amplification in the assay estimated nucleated cell counts. Only in-frame clones appear in the TCRdb table, and some are missing; sequencing was by immunoSEQ multiplex PCR. The D gene and trimming were derived from the DNA, and the V and J assignments and clone size from that table. The sample lists about 200,000 clones; approximately 84% were seen once. V lost 8 bases and J lost 4, with 14 bases in between. This CDR3 has 13 amino acids. The sample taken for sequencing was peripheral blood. This receptor was taken from a woman aged 70 to 79 with active or convalescent COVID-19. V gene TRBV12-3 or TRBV12-4 combines with J gene TRBJ1-1, with D possibly being TRBD1 (6 bases). This CDR3 reads CASQKGGGTEAFF. CDR3 bases: TGTGCCAGCCAAAAGGGGGGGGGCACTGAAGCTTTCTTT.